This TCR beta chain was captured by sequencing in a study of blood T cells in healthy people across ages (dated by TCRdb to between 2014 and 2016). For context, the study as a whole: In model experiments, template switching captured about one uniquely barcoded TCR beta cDNA molecule for every two T cells. Donors were grouped into four age groups: young (average approximately 15 years), middle-aged (roughly 38), aged (around 56) and long-lived (about 82). The study analyzed two additional independent replicas of 1 million unique cDNA reads from the same blood draw for two donors, one aged 18 to 30 and one aged 80 or older. Age-related changes in TCR beta repertoire diversity were measured in the study by deep sequencing normalized with unique cDNA molecular identifiers. Donors of different ages were randomly distributed across sequencing lanes to avoid experimental bias.

Details on this clonotype: No antigen is known for it. Base qualities are not at hand, and no much larger clone is one base apart.

The library was generated by 5' RACE. This sample was sequenced with an Illumina HiSeq 2500. A second PCR of roughly 6 to 12 cycles was performed with a sample-barcoded 5' primer and a J-beta primer mix. A template-switch 5' adaptor carrying 12 random nucleotides introduced a unique molecular identifier onto each TCR beta cDNA molecule. At least 3 million CDR3-containing paired-end reads were obtained from each sample. First-strand cDNA synthesis was performed from all RNA using the Mint cDNA synthesis kit, with priming by a TRBC-specific oligonucleotide. After uracil-DNA glycosylase treatment, a first 18-cycle PCR used universal primers M1SS and BC2_uni_R on all cDNA. Processing in the source paper ran as follows. For normalization, 1 million high-quality reads, each with a distinct molecular identifier, were randomly selected from each sample. Instead of being binned into consensus sequences, reads with shared molecular identifiers were discarded. MiTCR, run with a Q25 quality threshold and the strictest error-elimination algorithm, handled CDR3 identification, clonotype clustering and error correction. A nonparametric unseen species model with Euler transformation was used to estimate a lower bound on total TCR beta diversity. TCRdb trimmed public reads at Q25 via fastp, called clones via MiXCR and kept in-frame beta chains. Rows are unified per CDR3 protein, each entry keeping the most common DNA and genes. TCRdb, not the authors, supplied the V and J calls. The sample table lists over 1,200,000 distinct CDR3 sequences, roughly 60% of them with a count of one. The leading ten clones occupy over 5.5% of the sample.

Including the terminal cysteine and phenylalanine, the CDR3 comprises 18 residues. The entry retains the CDR3 DNA only, 54 bases that are in frame from base 1. Systemically healthy Caucasian individuals from Russia, 35 to 50 in total and aged roughly 6 to 95 years, were included as donors. Approximately 9.7 milliliters of peripheral blood were drawn from each donor into EDTA-treated Vacutainer tubes. Ficoll-Paque density-gradient centrifugation was used to isolate PBMCs, with at least 7 million per sample. Total RNA, at least 6 micrograms per sample, was extracted from PBMCs with Trizol reagent. For every donor, flow cytometry on a PBMC aliquot measured the percentage of naive CD45RAhigh/CD27high T cells. The study at large found these results: The CMV infection status of donors was not known, potentially confounding age-related changes in expanded clonotypes. Total diversity estimates from one million sequenced T cells were considered lower bounds and underestimates. Observed TCR beta diversity per million T cells fell roughly linearly with age, and a significant reduction was already apparent by age roughly 40. A strong correlation was found between observed TCR beta diversity and the percentage of naive T cells measured by flow cytometry. The long-lived group showed more naive CD4+ T cells, fewer expanded clones and increased TCR diversity than the aged group, suggesting age selection. Bulk unsorted PBMC profiling prevented conclusive comparison of naive and antigen-experienced compartments.

Sequencing was carried out using blood. The V and J genes are TRBV21-1 and TRBJ2-3; the D segment call TRBD2 is taken from the table without a DNA check. TRBV21-1 is a listed pseudogene. This clonotype originated in a man aged 18 to 29 in good health. The CDR3: CASSQGGEPPLSTDTQYF. The bases are TGTGCCAGCAGCCAAGGTGGGGAACCTCCTTTGAGCACAGATACGCAGTATTTT.